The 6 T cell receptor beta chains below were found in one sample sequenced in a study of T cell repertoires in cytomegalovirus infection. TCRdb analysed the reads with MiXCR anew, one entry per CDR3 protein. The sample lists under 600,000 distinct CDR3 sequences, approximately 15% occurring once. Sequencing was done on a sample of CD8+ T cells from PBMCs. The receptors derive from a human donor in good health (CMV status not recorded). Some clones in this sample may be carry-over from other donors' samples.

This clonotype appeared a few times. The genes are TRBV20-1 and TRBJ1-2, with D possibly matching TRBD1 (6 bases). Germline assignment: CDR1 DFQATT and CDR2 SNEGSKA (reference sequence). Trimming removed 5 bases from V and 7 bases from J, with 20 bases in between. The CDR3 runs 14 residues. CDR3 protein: CSAFHQGSNRGYTF. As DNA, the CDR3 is TGCAGTGCTTTTCATCAGGGGAGCAATCGTGGCTACACCTTC.

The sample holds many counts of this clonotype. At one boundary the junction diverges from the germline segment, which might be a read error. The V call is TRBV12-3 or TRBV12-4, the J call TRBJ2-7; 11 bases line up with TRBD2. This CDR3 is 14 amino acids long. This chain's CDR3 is CASSVAGGLHEQYF. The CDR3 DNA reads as TGTGCCAGCAGTGTAGCGGGGGGGCTGCACGAGCAGTACTTC.

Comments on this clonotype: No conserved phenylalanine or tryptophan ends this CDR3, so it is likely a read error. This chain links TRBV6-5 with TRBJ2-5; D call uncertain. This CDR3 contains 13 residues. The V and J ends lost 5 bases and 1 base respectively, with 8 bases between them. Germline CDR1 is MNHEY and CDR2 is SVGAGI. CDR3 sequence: CASSLPGQETQYL. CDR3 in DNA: TGTGCCAGCAGTCTGCCCGGCCAAGAGACCCAGTACTTA.

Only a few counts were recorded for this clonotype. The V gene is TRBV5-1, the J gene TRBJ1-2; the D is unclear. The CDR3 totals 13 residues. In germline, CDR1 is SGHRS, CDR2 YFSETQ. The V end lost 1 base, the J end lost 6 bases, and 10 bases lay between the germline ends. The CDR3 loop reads CASSLLQRNGYTF. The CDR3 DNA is TGCGCCAGCAGCTTGTTACAGCGGAATGGCTACACCTTC.

CDR3 residues: CASSDSGRAYGYTF. The CDR3 region has the DNA TGTGCCAGCAGCGACAGCGGACGGGCTTATGGCTACACCTTC. V usage is TRBV6-1 and J usage is TRBJ1-2; possible D gene TRBD1, 5 bases. V gave up 6 bases and J gave up 5 bases, with 16 bases separating them. Germline V gene data show CDR1 as MNHNS and CDR2 as SASEGT. The CDR3 has 14 amino acids.

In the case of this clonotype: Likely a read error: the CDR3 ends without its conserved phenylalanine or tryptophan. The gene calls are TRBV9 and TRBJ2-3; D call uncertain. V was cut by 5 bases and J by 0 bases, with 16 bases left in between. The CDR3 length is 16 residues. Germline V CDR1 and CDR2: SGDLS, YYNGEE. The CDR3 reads CASRPRSIASTDTQYL. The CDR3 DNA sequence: TGTGCCAGCAGACCCCGATCTATCGCTAGCACAGATACGCAGTATTTA.